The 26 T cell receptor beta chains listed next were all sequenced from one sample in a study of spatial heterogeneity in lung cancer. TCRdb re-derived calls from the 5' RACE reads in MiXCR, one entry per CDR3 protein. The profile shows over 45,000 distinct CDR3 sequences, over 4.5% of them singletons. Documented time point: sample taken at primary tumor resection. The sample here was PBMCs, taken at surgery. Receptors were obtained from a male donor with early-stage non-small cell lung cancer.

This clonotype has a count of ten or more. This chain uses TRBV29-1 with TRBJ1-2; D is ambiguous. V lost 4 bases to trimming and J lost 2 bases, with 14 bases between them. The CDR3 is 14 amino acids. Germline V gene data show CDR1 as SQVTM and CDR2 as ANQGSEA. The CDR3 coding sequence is TGCAGCGTTGTAGACCGATCCCGCAACTATGGCTACACCTTC. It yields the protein CSVVDRSRNYGYTF.

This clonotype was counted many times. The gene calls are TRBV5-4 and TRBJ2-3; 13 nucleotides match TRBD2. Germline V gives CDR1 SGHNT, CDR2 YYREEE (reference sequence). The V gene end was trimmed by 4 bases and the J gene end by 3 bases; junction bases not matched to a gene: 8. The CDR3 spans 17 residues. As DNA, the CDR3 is TGTGCCAGCAGCCCTAGGACTAGCGGGAGTAGGACAGATACGCAGTATTTT. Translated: CASSPRTSGSRTDTQYF.

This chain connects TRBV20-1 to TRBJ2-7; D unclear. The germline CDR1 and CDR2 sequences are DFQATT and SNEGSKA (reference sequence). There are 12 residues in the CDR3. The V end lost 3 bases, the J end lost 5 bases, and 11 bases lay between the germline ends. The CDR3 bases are TGCAGTGCTAGTTTTTCTCGGAACGAGCAGTACTTC. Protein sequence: CSASFSRNEQYF.

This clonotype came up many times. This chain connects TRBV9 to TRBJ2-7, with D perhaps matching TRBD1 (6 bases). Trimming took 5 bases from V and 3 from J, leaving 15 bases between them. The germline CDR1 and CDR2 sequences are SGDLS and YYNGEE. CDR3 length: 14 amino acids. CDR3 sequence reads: CASSERARGYEQYF. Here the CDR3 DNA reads TGTGCCAGCAGTGAACGCGCCAGGGGCTACGAGCAGTACTTC.

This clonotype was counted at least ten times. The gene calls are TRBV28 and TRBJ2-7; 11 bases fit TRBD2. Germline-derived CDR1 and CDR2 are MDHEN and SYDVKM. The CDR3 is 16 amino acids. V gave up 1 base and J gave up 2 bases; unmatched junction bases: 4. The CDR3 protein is CASSLLGTSGTYEQYF. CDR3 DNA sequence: TGTGCCAGCAGTTTATTAGGGACTAGCGGTACCTACGAGCAGTACTTC.

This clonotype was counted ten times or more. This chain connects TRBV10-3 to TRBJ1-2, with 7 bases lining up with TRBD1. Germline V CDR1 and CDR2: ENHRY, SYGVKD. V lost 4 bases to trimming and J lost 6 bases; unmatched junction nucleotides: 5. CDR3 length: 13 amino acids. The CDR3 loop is CAISGTGAHGYTF. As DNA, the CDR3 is TGTGCCATCAGTGGTACAGGGGCCCATGGCTACACCTTC.

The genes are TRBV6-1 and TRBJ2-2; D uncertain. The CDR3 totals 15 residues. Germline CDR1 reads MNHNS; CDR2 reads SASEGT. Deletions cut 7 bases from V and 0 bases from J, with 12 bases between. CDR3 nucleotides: TGTGCCAGCAAGGTAGACGAGTCGAACACCGGGGAGCTGTTTTTT. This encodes CASKVDESNTGELFF.

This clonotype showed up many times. CDR3: CASSATGHNSPLHF. In DNA, the CDR3 is TGTGCCAGCAGCGCCACAGGGCACAATTCACCCCTCCACTTT. The V call is TRBV7-3, the J call TRBJ1-6; weak D call: TRBD1 (6 bases). The CDR3 is made up of 14 amino acids. The V gene lost 5 bases and the J gene lost 7 bases, with 12 bases spanning the gap. Germline V gene lookup returns CDR1 SGHTA and CDR2 FQGTGA.

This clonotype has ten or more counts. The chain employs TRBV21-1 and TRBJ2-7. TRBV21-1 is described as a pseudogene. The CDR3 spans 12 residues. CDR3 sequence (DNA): TGTGCCAGCAGCTTTAGCTCCTACGAGCAGTACTTC. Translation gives CASSFSSYEQYF.

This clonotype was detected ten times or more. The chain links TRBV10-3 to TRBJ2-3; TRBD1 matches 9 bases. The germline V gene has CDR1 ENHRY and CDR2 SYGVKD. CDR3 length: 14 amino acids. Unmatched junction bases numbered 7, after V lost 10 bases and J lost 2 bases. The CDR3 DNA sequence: TGTGCCACCCACCGGGACAGGGCCACAGATACGCAGTATTTT. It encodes CATHRDRATDTQYF.

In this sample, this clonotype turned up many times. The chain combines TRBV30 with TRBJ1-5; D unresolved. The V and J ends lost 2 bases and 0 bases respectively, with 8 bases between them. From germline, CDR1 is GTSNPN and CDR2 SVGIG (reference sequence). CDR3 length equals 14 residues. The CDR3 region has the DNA TGTGCCTGGAGTAGCCCCTATAGCAATCAGCCCCAGCATTTT. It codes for CAWSSPYSNQPQHF.

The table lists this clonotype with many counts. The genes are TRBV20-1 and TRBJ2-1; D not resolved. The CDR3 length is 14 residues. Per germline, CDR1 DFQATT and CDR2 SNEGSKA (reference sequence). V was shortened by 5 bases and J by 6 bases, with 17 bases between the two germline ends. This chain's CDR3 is CSASSPKAANEQFF. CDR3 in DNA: TGCAGTGCTTCCTCCCCCAAGGCGGCCAATGAGCAGTTCTTC.

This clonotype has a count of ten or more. CDR3 sequence reads: CSVKSWVSQPQHF. CDR3 DNA: TGCAGTGTTAAGAGTTGGGTTAGTCAGCCCCAGCATTTT. The chain links TRBV20-1 to TRBJ1-5; D is unclear. This CDR3 contains 13 residues. Trimming cost V 7 bases and J 6 bases, with 16 bases left between them. Germline-derived CDR1 and CDR2 are DFQATT and SNEGSKA (reference sequence).

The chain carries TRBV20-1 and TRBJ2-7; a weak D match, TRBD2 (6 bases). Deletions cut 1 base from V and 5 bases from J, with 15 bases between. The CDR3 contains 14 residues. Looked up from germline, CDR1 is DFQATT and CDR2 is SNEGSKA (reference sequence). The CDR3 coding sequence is TGCAGTGCTAGAGCACGCGGGATGTGGAACGAGCAGTACTTC. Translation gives CSARARGMWNEQYF.

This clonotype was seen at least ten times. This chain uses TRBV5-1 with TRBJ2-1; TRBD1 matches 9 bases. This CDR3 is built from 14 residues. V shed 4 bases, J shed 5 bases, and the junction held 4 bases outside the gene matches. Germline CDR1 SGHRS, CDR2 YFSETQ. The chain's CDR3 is CASSRTGADNEQFF. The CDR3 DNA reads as TGCGCCAGCAGCCGGACAGGGGCGGACAATGAGCAGTTCTTC.

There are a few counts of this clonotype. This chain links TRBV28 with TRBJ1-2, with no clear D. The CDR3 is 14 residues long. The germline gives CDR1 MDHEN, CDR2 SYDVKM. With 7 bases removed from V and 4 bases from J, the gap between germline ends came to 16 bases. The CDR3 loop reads CASNGGSRVYGYTF. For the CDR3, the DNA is TGTGCCAGCAATGGTGGGTCACGGGTCTATGGCTACACCTTC.

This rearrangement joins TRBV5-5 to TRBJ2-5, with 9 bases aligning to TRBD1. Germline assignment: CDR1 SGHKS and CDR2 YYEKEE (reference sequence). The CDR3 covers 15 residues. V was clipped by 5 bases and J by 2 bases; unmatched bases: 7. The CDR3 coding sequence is TGTGCCAGCAGTCCACAGGGGGCCCTTCAAGAGACCCAGTACTTC. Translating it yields CASSPQGALQETQYF.

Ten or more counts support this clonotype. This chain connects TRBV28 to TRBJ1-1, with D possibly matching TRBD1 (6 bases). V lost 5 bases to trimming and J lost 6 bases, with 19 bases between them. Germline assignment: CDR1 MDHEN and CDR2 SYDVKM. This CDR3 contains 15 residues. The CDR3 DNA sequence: TGTGCCAGCAGTACTTTGGGGGGGCGCACGGCTGAAGCTTTCTTT. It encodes CASSTLGGRTAEAFF.

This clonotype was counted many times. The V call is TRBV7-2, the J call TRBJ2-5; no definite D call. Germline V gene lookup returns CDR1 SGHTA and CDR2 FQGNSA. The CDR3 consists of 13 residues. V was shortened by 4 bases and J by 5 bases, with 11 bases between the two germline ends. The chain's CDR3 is CASSSDVRETQYF. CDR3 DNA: TGTGCCAGCAGCTCCGATGTCCGGGAGACCCAGTACTTC.

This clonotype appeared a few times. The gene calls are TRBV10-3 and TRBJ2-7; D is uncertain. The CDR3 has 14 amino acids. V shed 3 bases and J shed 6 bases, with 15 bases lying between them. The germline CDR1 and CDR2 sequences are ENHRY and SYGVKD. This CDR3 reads CAISDRDRAPEQYF. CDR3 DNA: TGTGCCATCAGTGATAGGGATCGGGCCCCCGAGCAGTACTTC.

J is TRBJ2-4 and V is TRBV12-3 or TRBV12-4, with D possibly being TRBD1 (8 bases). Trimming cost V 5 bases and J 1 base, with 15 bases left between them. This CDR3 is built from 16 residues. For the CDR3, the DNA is TGTGCCAGCAGTGCTACAGGGGGGGCGGCCAAAAACATTCAGTACTTC. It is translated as CASSATGGAAKNIQYF.

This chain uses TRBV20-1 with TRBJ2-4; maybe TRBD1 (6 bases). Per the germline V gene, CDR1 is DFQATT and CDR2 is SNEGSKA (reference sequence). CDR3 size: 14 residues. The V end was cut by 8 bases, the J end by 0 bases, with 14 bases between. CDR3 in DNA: TGCAGTTTTGATGGACAGCAAGCCAAAAACATTCAGTACTTC. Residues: CSFDGQQAKNIQYF.

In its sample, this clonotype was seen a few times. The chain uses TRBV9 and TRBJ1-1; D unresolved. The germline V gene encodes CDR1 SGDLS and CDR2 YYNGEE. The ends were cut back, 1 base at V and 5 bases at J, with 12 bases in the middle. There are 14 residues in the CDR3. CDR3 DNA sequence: TGTGCCAGCAGCGTATATGGTAAGGGAACTGAAGCTTTCTTT. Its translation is CASSVYGKGTEAFF.

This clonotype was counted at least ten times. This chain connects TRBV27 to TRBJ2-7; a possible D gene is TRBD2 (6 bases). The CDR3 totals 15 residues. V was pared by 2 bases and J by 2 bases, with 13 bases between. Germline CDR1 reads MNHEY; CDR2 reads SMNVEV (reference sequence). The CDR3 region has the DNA TGTGCCAGCAGTTTAACCCCTGGACTAACCTACGAGCAGTACTTC. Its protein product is CASSLTPGLTYEQYF.

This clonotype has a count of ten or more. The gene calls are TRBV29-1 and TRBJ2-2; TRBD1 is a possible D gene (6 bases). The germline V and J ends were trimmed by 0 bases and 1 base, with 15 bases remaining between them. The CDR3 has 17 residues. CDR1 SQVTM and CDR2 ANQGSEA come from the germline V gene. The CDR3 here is CSVEDLGGAGNTGELFF. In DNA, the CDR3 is TGCAGCGTTGAAGATCTTGGGGGCGCGGGGAACACCGGGGAGCTGTTTTTT.

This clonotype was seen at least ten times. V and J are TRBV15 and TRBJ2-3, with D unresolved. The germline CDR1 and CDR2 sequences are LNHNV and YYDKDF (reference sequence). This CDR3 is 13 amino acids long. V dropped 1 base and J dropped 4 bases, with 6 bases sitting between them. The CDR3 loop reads CATSRAPPDTQYF. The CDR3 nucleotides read TGTGCCACCAGCAGAGCCCCCCCAGATACGCAGTATTTT.